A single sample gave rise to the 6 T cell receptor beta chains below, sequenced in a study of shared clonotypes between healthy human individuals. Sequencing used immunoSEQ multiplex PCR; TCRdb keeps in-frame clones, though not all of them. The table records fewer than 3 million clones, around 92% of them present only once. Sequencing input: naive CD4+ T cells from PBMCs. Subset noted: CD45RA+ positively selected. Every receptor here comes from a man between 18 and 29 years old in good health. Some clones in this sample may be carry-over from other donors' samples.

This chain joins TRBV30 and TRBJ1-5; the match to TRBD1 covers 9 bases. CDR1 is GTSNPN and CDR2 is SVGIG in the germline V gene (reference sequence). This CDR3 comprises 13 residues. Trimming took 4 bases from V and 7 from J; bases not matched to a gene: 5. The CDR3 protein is CAWKQGARQPQHF. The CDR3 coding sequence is TGTGCCTGGAAACAGGGGGCAAGACAGCCCCAGCATTTT.

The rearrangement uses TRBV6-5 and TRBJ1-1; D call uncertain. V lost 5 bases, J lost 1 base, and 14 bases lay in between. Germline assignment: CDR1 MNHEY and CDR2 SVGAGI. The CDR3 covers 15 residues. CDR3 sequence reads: CASSGLSDGNTEAFF. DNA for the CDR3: TGTGCCAGCAGTGGACTATCGGACGGGAACACTGAAGCTTTCTTT.

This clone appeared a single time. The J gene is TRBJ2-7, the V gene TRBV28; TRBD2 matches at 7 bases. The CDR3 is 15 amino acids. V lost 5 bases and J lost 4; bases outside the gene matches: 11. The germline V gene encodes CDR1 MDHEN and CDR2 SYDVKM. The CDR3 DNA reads TGTGCCAGCAGTCCGGATAGCGGGTCTCCTTACGAGCAGTACTTC. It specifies CASSPDSGSPYEQYF.

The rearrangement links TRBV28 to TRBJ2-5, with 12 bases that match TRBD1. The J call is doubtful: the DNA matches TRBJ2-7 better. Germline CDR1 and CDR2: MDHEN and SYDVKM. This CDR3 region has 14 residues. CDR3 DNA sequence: TGTGCCTGTGGTACCGGGACAGGGGGCAACGAGCAGTACTTC. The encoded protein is CACGTGTGGNEQYF.

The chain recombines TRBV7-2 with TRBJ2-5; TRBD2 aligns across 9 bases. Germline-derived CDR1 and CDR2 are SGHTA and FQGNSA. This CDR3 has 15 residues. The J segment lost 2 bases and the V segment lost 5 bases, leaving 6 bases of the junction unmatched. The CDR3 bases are TGTGCCAGCAGCGCCTTAGCGGGGGATCAAGAGACCCAGTACTTC. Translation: CASSALAGDQETQYF.

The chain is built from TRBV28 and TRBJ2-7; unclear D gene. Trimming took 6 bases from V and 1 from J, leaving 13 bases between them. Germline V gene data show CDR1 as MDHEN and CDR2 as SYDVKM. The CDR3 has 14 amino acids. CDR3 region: CASSHPMGSYEQYF. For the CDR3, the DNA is TGTGCCAGCAGCCATCCCATGGGGTCCTACGAGCAGTACTTC.